This T cell receptor beta chain comes out of a study of cytotoxic CD8 clonotypes in ibrutinib-treated CLL. The method was immunoSEQ multiplex PCR; TCRdb's version includes in-frame clones alone and lacks a portion of them. The sample has approximately 23,000 clones, around 72% seen once. The CDR3 is 16 amino acids. Germline V CDR1 and CDR2: GTSNPN, SVGIG (reference sequence). The ends lost 0 bases at V and 9 bases at J; junction bases unmatched: 12. The V and J genes are TRBV30 and TRBJ2-1; TRBD2 agrees at 9 bases. This receptor was obtained from a human donor with chronic lymphocytic leukemia. Sequencing was performed on PBMCs, taken before ibrutinib treatment. CDR3 sequence: CAWSVLGLAFLSEQFF. In nucleotides, the CDR3 is TGTGCCTGGAGTGTATTAGGACTAGCGTTTTTAAGTGAGCAGTTCTTC.